This TCR beta chain was recovered during a study of blood T cells in healthy people across ages. There were healthy Caucasian individuals from Russia, aged about 6 to 95, serving as donors. Isolation per sample recovered at least 6.5 million PBMCs. Each sample yielded at least 5 micrograms of PBMC total RNA. Study observations and caveats: Both naive CD4+ cell counts and diversity were greater in long-lived donors than in aged donors.

Sample-barcoded 5' priming and a J-beta primer mix drove a second PCR of roughly 7 to 11 cycles. TCRdb re-called the 5' RACE reads with MiXCR, one entry per CDR3 protein. Among roughly 730,000 distinct CDR3 sequences, 56% were seen once, and the ten largest hold around 24%. This clonotype was detected a few times. The antigen is unknown. It may be a read error: a sequence one base away is much more abundant. Trimming left V 5 bases short and J 0 bases short, with 18 bases between. Germline V lookup: CDR1 MDHEN, CDR2 SYDVKM. The CDR3 has 17 residues. The receptor was derived from a middle-aged man in good health. The J gene is TRBJ2-3, the V gene TRBV28; either TRBD1 or TRBD2 may supply D (5 bases each). The sample comprised blood. The DNA for the CDR3 is TGTGCCAGCAGTCCGCCTGGGGACGGAACTAGCACAGATACGCAGTATTTT. Protein: CASSPPGDGTSTDTQYF.